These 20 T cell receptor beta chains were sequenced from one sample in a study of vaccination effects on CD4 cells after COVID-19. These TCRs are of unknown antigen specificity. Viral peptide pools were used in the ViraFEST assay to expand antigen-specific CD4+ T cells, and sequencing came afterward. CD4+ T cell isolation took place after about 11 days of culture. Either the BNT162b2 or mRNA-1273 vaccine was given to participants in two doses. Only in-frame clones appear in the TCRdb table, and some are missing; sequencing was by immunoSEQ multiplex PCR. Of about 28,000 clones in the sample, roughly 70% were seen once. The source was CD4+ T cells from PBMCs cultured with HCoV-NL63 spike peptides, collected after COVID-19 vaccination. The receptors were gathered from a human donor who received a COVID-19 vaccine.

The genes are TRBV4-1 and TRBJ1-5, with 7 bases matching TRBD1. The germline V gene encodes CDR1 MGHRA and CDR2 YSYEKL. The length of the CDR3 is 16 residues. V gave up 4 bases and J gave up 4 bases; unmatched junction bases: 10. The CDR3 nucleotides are TGCGCCAGCAGCCCTCTCGACAGGGAAGGGAATCAGCCCCAGCATTTT. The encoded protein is CASSPLDREGNQPQHF.

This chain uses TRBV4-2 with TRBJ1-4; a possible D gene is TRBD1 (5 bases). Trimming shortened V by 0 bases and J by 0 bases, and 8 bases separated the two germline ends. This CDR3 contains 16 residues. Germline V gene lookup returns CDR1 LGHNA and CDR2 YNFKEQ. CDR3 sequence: CASSQDGGATNEKLFF. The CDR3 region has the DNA TGTGCCAGCAGCCAAGATGGGGGGGCAACTAATGAAAAACTGTTTTTT.

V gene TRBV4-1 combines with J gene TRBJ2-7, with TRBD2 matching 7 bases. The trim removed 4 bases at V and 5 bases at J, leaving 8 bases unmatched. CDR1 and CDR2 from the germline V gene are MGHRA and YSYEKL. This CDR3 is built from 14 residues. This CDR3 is CASSPWAGVNEQYF. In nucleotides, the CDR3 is TGCGCCAGCAGCCCCTGGGCGGGGGTCAACGAGCAGTACTTC.

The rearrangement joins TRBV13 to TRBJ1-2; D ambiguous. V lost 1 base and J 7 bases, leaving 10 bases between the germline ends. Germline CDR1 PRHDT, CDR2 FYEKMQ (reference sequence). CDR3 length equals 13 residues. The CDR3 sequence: CASSLAATTGYTF. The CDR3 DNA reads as TGTGCCAGCAGCTTAGCGGCGACTACTGGCTACACCTTC.

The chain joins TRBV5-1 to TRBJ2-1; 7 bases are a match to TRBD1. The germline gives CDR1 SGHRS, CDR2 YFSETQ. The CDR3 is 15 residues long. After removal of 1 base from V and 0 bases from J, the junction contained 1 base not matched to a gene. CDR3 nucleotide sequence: TGCGCCAGCAGCTTGTCAGGGGGCTCCTACAATGAGCAGTTCTTC. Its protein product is CASSLSGGSYNEQFF.

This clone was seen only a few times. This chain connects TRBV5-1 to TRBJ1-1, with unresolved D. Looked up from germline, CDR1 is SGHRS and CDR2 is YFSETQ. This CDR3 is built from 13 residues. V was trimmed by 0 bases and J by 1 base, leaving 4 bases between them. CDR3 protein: CASSLEQNTEAFF. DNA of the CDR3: TGCGCCAGCAGCTTGGAACAGAACACTGAAGCTTTCTTT. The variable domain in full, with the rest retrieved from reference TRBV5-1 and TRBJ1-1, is KAGVTQTPRYLIKTRGQQVTLSCSPISGHRSVSWYQQTPGQGLQFLFEYFSETQRNKGNFPGRFSGRQFSNSRSEMNVSTLELGDSALYLCASSLEQNTEAFFGQGTRLTVV.

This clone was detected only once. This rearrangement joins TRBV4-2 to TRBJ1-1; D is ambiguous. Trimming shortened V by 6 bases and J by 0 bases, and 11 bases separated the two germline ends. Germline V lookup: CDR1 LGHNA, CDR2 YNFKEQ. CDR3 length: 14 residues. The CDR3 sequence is CASSARGLNTEAFF. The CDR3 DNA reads TGTGCCAGCAGTGCGAGAGGGCTGAACACTGAAGCTTTCTTT.

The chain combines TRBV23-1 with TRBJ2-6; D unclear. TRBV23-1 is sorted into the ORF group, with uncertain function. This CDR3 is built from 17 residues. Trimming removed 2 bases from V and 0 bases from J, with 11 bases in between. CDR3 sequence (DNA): TGCGCCAGCAGTCAAATCCGACATATCTCTGGGGCCAACGTCCTGACTTTC. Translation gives CASSQIRHISGANVLTF.

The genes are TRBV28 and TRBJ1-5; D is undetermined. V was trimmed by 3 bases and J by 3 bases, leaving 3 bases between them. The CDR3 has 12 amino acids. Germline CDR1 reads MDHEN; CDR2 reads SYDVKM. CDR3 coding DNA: TGTGCCAGCAGTTTGATCAATCAGCCCCAGCATTTT. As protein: CASSLINQPQHF. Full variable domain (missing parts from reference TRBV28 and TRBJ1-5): DVKVTQSSRYLVKRTGEKVFLECVQDMDHENMFWYRQDPGLGLRLIYFSYDVKMKEKGDIPEGYSVSREKKERFSLILESASTNQTSMYLCASSLINQPQHFGDGTRLSIL.

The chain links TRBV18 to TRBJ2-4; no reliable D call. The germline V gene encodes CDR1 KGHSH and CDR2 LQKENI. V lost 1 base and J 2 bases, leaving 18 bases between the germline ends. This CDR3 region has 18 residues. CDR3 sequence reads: CASSPRGISPITKNIQYF. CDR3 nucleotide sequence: TGTGCCAGCTCACCACGGGGTATCTCTCCAATAACCAAAAACATTCAGTACTTC.

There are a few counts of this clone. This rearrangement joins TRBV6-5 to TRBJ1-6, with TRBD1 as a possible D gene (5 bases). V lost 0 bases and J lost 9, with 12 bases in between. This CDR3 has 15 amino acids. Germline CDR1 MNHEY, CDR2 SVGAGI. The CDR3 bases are TGTGCCAGCAGTTACTCGGAGGGCGGGGGTTCACCCCTCCACTTT. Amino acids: CASSYSEGGGSPLHF.

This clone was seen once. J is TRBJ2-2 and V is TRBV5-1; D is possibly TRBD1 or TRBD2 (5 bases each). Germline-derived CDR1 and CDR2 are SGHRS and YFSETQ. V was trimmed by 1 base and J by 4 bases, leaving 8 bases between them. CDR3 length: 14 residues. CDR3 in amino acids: CASSLWDLTGELFF. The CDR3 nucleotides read TGCGCCAGCAGCTTGTGGGACCTCACCGGGGAGCTGTTTTTT.

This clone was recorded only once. The CDR3 bases are TGTGCCAGCAGCCCCGATTCTGGGACTAGCCTCCCCAGCTCCTACGAGCAGTACTTC. This codes for CASSPDSGTSLPSSYEQYF. The rearrangement links TRBV6-2 or TRBV6-3 to TRBJ2-7, with TRBD2 matching 9 bases. The J segment lost 0 bases and the V segment lost 6 bases, leaving 18 bases of the junction unmatched. Germline V gene data show CDR1 as MNHEY and CDR2 as SVGEGT. CDR3 length equals 19 residues.

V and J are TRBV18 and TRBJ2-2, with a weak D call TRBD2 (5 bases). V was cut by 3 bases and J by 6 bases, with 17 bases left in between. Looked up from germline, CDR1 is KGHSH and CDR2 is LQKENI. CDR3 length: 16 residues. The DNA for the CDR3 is TGTGCCAGCTCACCCCGGACGGGGAGAGGCTCCGGGGAGCTGTTTTTT. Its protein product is CASSPRTGRGSGELFF. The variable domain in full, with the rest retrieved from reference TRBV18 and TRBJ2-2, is NAGVMQNPRHLVRRRGQEARLRCSPMKGHSHVYWYRQLPEEGLKFMVYLQKENIIDESGMPKERFSAEFPKEGPSILRIQQVVRGDSAAYFCASSPRTGRGSGELFFGEGSRLTVL.

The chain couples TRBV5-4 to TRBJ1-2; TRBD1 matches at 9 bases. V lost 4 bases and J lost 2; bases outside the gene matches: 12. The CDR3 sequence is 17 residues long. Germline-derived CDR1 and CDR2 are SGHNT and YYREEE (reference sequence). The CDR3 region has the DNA TGTGCCAGCAGCACAGTACAGGGGGCGAATACAAACTATGGCTACACCTTC. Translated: CASSTVQGANTNYGYTF.

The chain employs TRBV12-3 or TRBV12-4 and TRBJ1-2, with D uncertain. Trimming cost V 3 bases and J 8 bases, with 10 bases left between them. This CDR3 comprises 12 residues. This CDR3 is CASSFTQKGYTF. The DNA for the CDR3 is TGTGCCAGCAGTTTTACACAAAAAGGCTACACCTTC.

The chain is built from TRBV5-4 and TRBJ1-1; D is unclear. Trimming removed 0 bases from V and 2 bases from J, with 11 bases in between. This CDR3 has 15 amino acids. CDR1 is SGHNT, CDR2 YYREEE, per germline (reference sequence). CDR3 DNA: TGTGCCAGCAGCTTGGGTAGCCCTCTAAACACTGAAGCTTTCTTT. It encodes CASSLGSPLNTEAFF.

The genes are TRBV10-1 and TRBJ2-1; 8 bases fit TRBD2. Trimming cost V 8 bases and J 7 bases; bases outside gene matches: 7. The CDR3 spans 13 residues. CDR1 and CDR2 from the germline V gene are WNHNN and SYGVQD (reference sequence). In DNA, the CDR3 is TGCGCCAGCGAATCGGGGGGGCGGAATGAGCAGTTCTTC. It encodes CASESGGRNEQFF.

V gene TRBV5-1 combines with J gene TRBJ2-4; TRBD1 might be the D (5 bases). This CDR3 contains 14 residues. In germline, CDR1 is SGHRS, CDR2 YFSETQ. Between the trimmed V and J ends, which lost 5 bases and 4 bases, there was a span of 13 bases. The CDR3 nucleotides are TGCGCCAGCAGATCGACAGTTAGTAAAAACATTCAGTACTTC. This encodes CASRSTVSKNIQYF.

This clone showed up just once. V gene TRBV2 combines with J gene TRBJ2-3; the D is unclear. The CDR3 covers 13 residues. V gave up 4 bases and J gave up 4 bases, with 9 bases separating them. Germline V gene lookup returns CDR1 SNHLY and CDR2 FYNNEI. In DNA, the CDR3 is TGTGCCAGCAGTGTGAAGGCCCCAGATACGCAGTATTTT. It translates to CASSVKAPDTQYF.